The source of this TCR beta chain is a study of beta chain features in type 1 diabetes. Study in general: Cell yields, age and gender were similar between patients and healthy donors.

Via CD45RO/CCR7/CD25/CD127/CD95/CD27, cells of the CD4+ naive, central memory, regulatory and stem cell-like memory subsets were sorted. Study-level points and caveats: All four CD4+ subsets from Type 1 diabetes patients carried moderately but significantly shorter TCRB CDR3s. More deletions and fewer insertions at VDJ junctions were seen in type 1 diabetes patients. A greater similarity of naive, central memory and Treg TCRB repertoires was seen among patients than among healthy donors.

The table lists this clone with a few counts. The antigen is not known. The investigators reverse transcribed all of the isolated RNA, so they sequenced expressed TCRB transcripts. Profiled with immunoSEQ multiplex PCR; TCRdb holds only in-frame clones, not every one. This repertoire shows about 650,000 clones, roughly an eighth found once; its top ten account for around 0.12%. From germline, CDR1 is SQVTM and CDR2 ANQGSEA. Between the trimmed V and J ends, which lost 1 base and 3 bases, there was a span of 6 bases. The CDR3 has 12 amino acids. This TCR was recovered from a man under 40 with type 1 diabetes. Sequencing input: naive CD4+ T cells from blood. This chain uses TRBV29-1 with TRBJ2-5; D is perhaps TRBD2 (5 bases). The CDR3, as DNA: TGCAGCGTTGAAGCCGGGGAAGAGACCCAGTACTTC. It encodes CSVEAGEETQYF.